The subject of this entry is one TCR beta chain. The length of the CDR3 is 14 residues. The germline gives CDR1 WNHNN, CDR2 SYGVQD (reference sequence). The J segment lost 3 bases and the V segment lost 8 bases, leaving 6 bases of the junction unmatched. The data were taken from a study of PD-1 blockade in classical Hodgkin lymphoma. Only in-frame clones appear in the TCRdb table, and some are missing; sequencing was by immunoSEQ multiplex PCR. The table records around 23,000 clones, roughly 75% of them present only once. Following autologous stem cell transplantation, relapse occurred in every patient, and exposure to brentuximab vedotin varied.

The V call is TRBV10-1, the J call TRBJ2-1; 8 bases align to TRBD2. The origin of this receptor is a human donor with classical Hodgkin lymphoma. Source: peripheral blood mononuclear cells (PBMCs), taken before the second cycle of nivolumab. In DNA form, the CDR3 reads TGCGCCAGCGCGGCGGGGGGCCTCTACAATGAGCAGTTCTTC. Translating gives CASAAGGLYNEQFF.